The present entry profiles one T cell receptor (beta chain) with its context. This sample stems from a study of shared T cell receptors in the human thymus. Sequenced by immunoSEQ multiplex PCR; TCRdb stores in-frame clones only, minus some. The data contain hundreds of thousands of clones, approximately 90% of them singletons. CDR1 is SGHRS and CDR2 is YFSETQ in the germline V gene. This CDR3 comprises 14 residues. These data also featured in a second study, about human thymus T cells. That paper notes: Samples came from healthy Finnish infants during open corrective cardiac surgery. The source of the thymus tissue was resections taken during corrective heart surgery. Thymic and blood repertoires appeared to display a bias in their usage of V and J genes. Thymic repertoires overlap heavily among unrelated individuals, related research has reported.

The material sequenced was thymocytes. The chain uses TRBV5-1 and TRBJ2-5; TRBD2 might be the D (6 bases). TRBJ2-7 explains the end of the DNA better; the J call may be wrong. This TCR came from a boy under three years old with a congenital heart defect. The CDR3 bases are TGCGCCAGCAGCCTTAGCGGAAACTCCTACGAGCAGTACTTC. It translates to CASSLSGNSYEQYF.